This TCR beta chain was sequenced for a study of cytomegalovirus exposure and HLA in healthy donors. This clone was counted only a few times. 13 Jbeta primers and 60 Vbeta primers were used for the PCR. TCRdb keeps only in-frame clones here, not all; method: immunoSEQ multiplex PCR. The sample contains 150,000 to 200,000 clones, around 78% of which appear only once. This CDR3 spans 16 amino acids. CDR1 and CDR2 from the germline V gene are MNHEY and SVGAGI. V dropped 4 bases and J dropped 0; count of bases not matched to a gene: 4. The clonotype was recovered from a woman aged 25 to 39 in good health and CMV-seropositive. The chain joins TRBV6-5 to TRBJ2-2; 8 nucleotides agree with TRBD1. The material sequenced was PBMCs. The CDR3 DNA reads as TGTGCCAGCAGTTTTGGGACAGGTCCGAACACCGGGGAGCTGTTTTTT. Translation gives CASSFGTGPNTGELFF.